These 18 T cell receptor beta chains originate from one sample sequenced in a study of T cells in Graves' hyperthyroidism and ophthalmopathy. RNA transcripts served as the template for amplifying TCR beta CDR3 regions. Primed by the HTBI set, a first-round RT-PCR was run on the TCR CDR3. Each CDR3 protein gets one entry after TCRdb re-called the multiplex PCR reads with MiXCR. The sample consists of a few hundred thousand distinct CDR3 sequences, 15% to 19% of them appearing once. The sample comprised blood. The receptors were sampled from a woman in her 30s with Graves' hyperthyroidism.

The chain joins TRBV19 to TRBJ1-5; TRBD1 is a possible D gene (6 bases). The ends were cut back, 1 base at V and 2 bases at J, with 12 bases in the middle. CDR1 is LNHDA, CDR2 SQIVND, per germline (reference sequence). The CDR3 loop spans 16 amino acids. The CDR3 loop is CASSIVAGEGNQPQHF. DNA for the CDR3: TGTGCCAGTAGTATAGTGGCAGGGGAGGGCAATCAGCCCCAGCATTTT.

The V gene is TRBV5-8, the J gene TRBJ1-4, with 8 bases aligning to TRBD1. CDR1 and CDR2 (germline): SGHTS, YDEGEE. The CDR3 has 15 residues. V trimming: 4 bases; J trimming: 8 bases; junction bases outside the gene matches: 10. The CDR3 is CASSRRTGLREKLFF. The CDR3 DNA follows: TGTGCCAGCAGCCGACGGACAGGGTTGAGGGAAAAACTGTTTTTT.

V and J are TRBV7-2 and TRBJ1-1, with a tentative D call TRBD1 (5 bases). This CDR3 is built from 13 residues. The ends were cut back, 6 bases at V and 5 bases at J, with 13 bases in the middle. Germline CDR1 reads SGHTA; CDR2 reads FQGNSA. CDR3 nucleotide sequence: TGTGCCAGCAGTGAACAGGAGCGGACTGAAGCTTTCTTT. Its translation: CASSEQERTEAFF.

The chain employs TRBV7-2 and TRBJ2-7; TRBD2 matches at 8 bases. Per germline, CDR1 SGHTA and CDR2 FQGNSA. After removal of 5 bases from V and 2 bases from J, the junction contained 5 bases not matched to a gene. This CDR3 is built from 14 residues. The CDR3 sequence is CASSKGGGPYEQYF. The CDR3, as DNA: TGTGCCAGCAGCAAGGGCGGGGGGCCCTACGAGCAGTACTTC.

Many counts were recorded for this clonotype. The rearrangement links TRBV7-9 to TRBJ2-2; D uncertain. The V and J ends lost 4 bases and 0 bases respectively, with 24 bases between them. The germline gives CDR1 SEHNR, CDR2 FQNEAQ (reference sequence). The CDR3 consists of 20 residues. CDR3 sequence (DNA): TGTGCCAGCAGCTACCACTGGGGATTTGTAGGGATTACGAACACCGGGGAGCTGTTTTTT. Its protein product is CASSYHWGFVGITNTGELFF.

This clonotype appeared a single time. The chain uses TRBV7-8 and TRBJ2-7; possible D gene TRBD1, 7 bases. Trimming stripped 5 bases from V and 4 bases from J, with 18 bases between. Germline V gene data show CDR1 as SGHVS and CDR2 as FQNEAQ. The CDR3 spans 15 residues. The CDR3 bases are TGTGCCAGCAGCGGGAGGACAGGAGGGGGTTACGAGCAGTACTTC. Protein product: CASSGRTGGGYEQYF.

At least ten counts were recorded for this clonotype. This sequence joins TRBV3-1 and TRBJ2-7; no clear D gene. V lost 1 base, J lost 3 bases, and 7 bases lay in between. This CDR3 contains 13 residues. CDR1 and CDR2 (germline): LGHDT, YNNKEL (reference sequence). The CDR3 nucleotides are TGTGCCAGCAGCCAAGCTAGTTTCTACGAGCAGTACTTC. It specifies CASSQASFYEQYF.

This clonotype was seen many times. The chain recombines TRBV7-3 with TRBJ2-2; no clear D gene. CDR3 size: 12 residues. With 7 bases removed from V and 8 bases from J, the gap between germline ends came to 11 bases. Germline assignment: CDR1 SGHTA and CDR2 FQGTGA. The CDR3 region is CASTRPGGELFF. In DNA form, the CDR3 reads TGTGCCAGCACCCGACCGGGTGGGGAGCTGTTTTTT.

This chain links TRBV3-1 with TRBJ1-3; tentatively, D is TRBD1 (6 bases). Germline V gives CDR1 LGHDT, CDR2 YNNKEL (reference sequence). V was pared by 5 bases and J by 6 bases, with 14 bases between. The CDR3 has 14 amino acids. The CDR3 protein is CASSERGTLNTIYF. CDR3 DNA sequence: TGTGCCAGCAGCGAAAGGGGGACCTTAAACACCATATATTTT.

Turning to this clonotype: Just one base apart from a much larger clone, this may be a read error. This chain joins TRBV28 and TRBJ2-7, with D unclear. CDR3 length: 13 amino acids. Trimming stripped 3 bases from V and 3 bases from J, with 9 bases between. The V gene's germline CDR1 is MDHEN and CDR2 SYDVKM. The CDR3 DNA follows: TGTGCCAGCAGTTTTACCGTCTTCTACGAGCAGTACTTC. It is translated as CASSFTVFYEQYF.

J is TRBJ2-1 and V is TRBV10-3; D possibly corresponds to TRBD2 (5 bases). V dropped 7 bases and J dropped 8 bases, with 12 bases sitting between them. Germline assignment: CDR1 ENHRY and CDR2 SYGVKD. This CDR3 region has 12 residues. Here the CDR3 DNA reads TGTGCCATCATGGCTAGCTCCCATGAGCAGTTCTTC. It is translated as CAIMASSHEQFF.

This clonotype was seen ten or more times. J is TRBJ2-7 and V is TRBV20-1; D might be TRBD2 (5 bases). Trimming took 4 bases from V and 3 from J, leaving 16 bases between them. This CDR3 has 14 residues. CDR1 and CDR2 (germline): DFQATT, SNEGSKA (reference sequence). This chain's CDR3 is CSAKVPEGRYEQYF. The CDR3 DNA is TGCAGTGCTAAAGTACCTGAGGGCCGCTACGAGCAGTACTTC.

The genes are TRBV20-1 and TRBJ2-7; possibly TRBD1 or TRBD2 for D (5 bases each). This CDR3 is 12 amino acids long. Germline loops: CDR1 DFQATT, CDR2 SNEGSKA (reference sequence). Trimming shortened V by 3 bases and J by 7 bases, and 13 bases separated the two germline ends. The CDR3 bases are TGCAGTGCTAGTGATCGAGGGGCGGAGCAGTACTTC. It yields the protein CSASDRGAEQYF.

The chain links TRBV11-2 to TRBJ1-2; 9 bases line up with TRBD1. Trimming removed 4 bases from V and 8 bases from J; junction bases left unmatched: 2. This CDR3 has 12 amino acids. Germline loops: CDR1 SGHAT, CDR2 FQNNGV. In DNA, the CDR3 is TGTGCCAGCAGCTCCGGGACAGGGGGCTACACCTTC. It encodes CASSSGTGGYTF.

This clonotype turned up a few times. The chain uses TRBV15 and TRBJ2-1, with D possibly being TRBD2 (5 bases). The germline V gene encodes CDR1 LNHNV and CDR2 YYDKDF (reference sequence). V was cut by 0 bases and J by 0 bases, with 9 bases left in between. The CDR3 spans 16 residues. This chain's CDR3 is CATSRDRADSYNEQFF. CDR3 DNA sequence: TGTGCCACCAGCAGAGATCGAGCGGACTCCTACAATGAGCAGTTCTTC.

About this clonotype: At one boundary the junction diverges from the germline segment, which might be a read error. The chain is built from TRBV7-7 and TRBJ2-3; perhaps TRBD2 as D (5 bases). CDR1 and CDR2 (germline): SSHAT, FNYEAQ (reference sequence). The CDR3 length is 15 residues. The CDR3 bases are TGTGCTAGCAGCTTAGGGCGGGCGAACACAGATACGCAGTATTTT. Translation gives CASSLGRANTDTQYF.

In its sample, this clonotype was seen many times. The rearrangement links TRBV28 to TRBJ2-7; D perhaps matches TRBD2 (6 bases). The germline V gene encodes CDR1 MDHEN and CDR2 SYDVKM. The CDR3 has 15 residues. V lost 2 bases and J lost 2, with 13 bases in between. The CDR3 DNA sequence: TGTGCCAGCAGTTTAGGAGGGCAGGGAGCCTACGAGCAGTACTTC. It is translated as CASSLGGQGAYEQYF.

There are a few counts of this clonotype. The V gene is TRBV20-1, the J gene TRBJ2-7, with a tentative D call TRBD2 (5 bases). Trimming took 5 bases from V and 3 from J, leaving 14 bases between them. CDR3 length equals 13 residues. Per the germline V gene, CDR1 is DFQATT and CDR2 is SNEGSKA (reference sequence). CDR3 residues: CSAGTPAGYEQYF. The CDR3 bases are TGCAGTGCTGGCACTCCGGCGGGCTACGAGCAGTACTTC.